The next 22 T cell receptor beta chains were all read from a single sample in a study of T cell repertoires in cytomegalovirus infection. Each CDR3 protein is one row after TCRdb ran MiXCR on the reads. This table has hundreds of thousands of distinct CDR3 sequences, 8% to 10% appearing once. The sample consisted of PBMCs. The receptor source for this set is a human donor in good health (CMV status not recorded). Some clones in this sample may be carry-over from other donors' samples.

This clonotype occurred many times. This chain links TRBV6-1 with TRBJ2-1; 11 bases map to TRBD2. After removal of 6 bases from V and 3 bases from J, the junction contained 13 bases not matched to a gene. The germline CDR1 and CDR2 sequences are MNHNS and SASEGT. There are 18 residues in the CDR3. The CDR3 coding sequence is TGTGCCAGCAGCGCAAAACCACCCGGGACTAGCGGCTACAATGAGCAGTTCTTC. The encoded protein is CASSAKPPGTSGYNEQFF.

The gene calls are TRBV7-8 and TRBJ2-1; TRBD1 matches 12 bases. The junction had 8 bases not matched to a gene; V was cut back by 5 bases and J by 6 bases. The V gene's germline CDR1 is SGHVS and CDR2 FQNEAQ. This CDR3 comprises 16 residues. Written as DNA, the CDR3 is TGTGCCAGCAGCCCAGGGACAGGGGGCGCGGGCAATGAGCAGTTCTTC. The encoded protein is CASSPGTGGAGNEQFF.

The V and J genes are TRBV20-1 and TRBJ1-3, with a possible D match to TRBD1 (5 bases). This CDR3 comprises 17 residues. Germline CDR1 and CDR2: DFQATT and SNEGSKA (reference sequence). V lost 5 bases and J 0 bases, leaving 20 bases between the germline ends. The CDR3 region has the DNA TGCAGTGCTGAGGATCTGGCAGGGCCTACCTCTGGAAACACCATATATTTT. Translated, it gives CSAEDLAGPTSGNTIYF.

This clonotype occurred many times. The chain couples TRBV29-1 to TRBJ2-1; TRBD2 aligns across 8 bases. The germline V gene has CDR1 SQVTM and CDR2 ANQGSEA. The ends lost 5 bases at V and 4 bases at J; junction bases unmatched: 4. CDR3 length equals 13 residues. The CDR3 is CSVRVAGYNEQFF. For the CDR3, the DNA is TGCAGCGTTAGGGTAGCGGGGTACAATGAGCAGTTCTTC.

This clonotype was observed many times. A read error may be the cause here, since a much bigger clone is one base away. The V and J genes are TRBV7-6 and TRBJ1-5; D is unclear. The germline V gene encodes CDR1 SGHVS and CDR2 FNYEAQ. The CDR3 is made up of 14 amino acids. Trimming cost V 0 bases and J 3 bases, with 6 bases left between them. Here the CDR3 reads CASSLAADNQPQHF. CDR3 coding DNA: TGTGCCAGCAGCTTAGCGGCAGACAATCAGCCCCAGCATTTT. The variable domain in full, completed from reference TRBV7-6 and TRBJ1-5, reads GAGVSQSPRYKVTKRGQDVALRCDPISGHVSLYWYRQALGQGPEFLTYFNYEAQQDKSGLPNDRFSAERPEGSISTLTIQRTEQRDSAMYRCASSLAADNQPQHFGDGTRLSIL.

This clonotype has at least ten counts. V and J are TRBV20-1 and TRBJ1-3; the D gene is possibly TRBD1 (5 bases). This CDR3 spans 15 amino acids. V was trimmed by 1 base and J by 9 bases, leaving 19 bases between them. Germline CDR1 DFQATT, CDR2 SNEGSKA (reference sequence). CDR3 in DNA: TGCAGTGCTAGAGGTCCGGACACGGCAAGGGCCACCATATATTTT. It specifies CSARGPDTARATIYF.

This clonotype was recorded many times. The J gene is TRBJ1-2, the V gene TRBV7-3; D perhaps matches TRBD1 (5 bases). Between the trimmed V and J ends, which lost 4 bases and 1 base, there was a span of 19 bases. Germline lookup yields CDR1 SGHTA and CDR2 FQGTGA. The CDR3 length is 17 residues. CDR3 nucleotide sequence: TGTGCCAGCAGCTCCCCGCGGGACGGATTTTTTAACTATGGCTACACCTTC. Its protein product is CASSSPRDGFFNYGYTF.

This clonotype was observed at least ten times. V and J are TRBV5-4 and TRBJ2-3; no clear D gene. The CDR3 is 16 amino acids. Germline CDR1 is SGHNT and CDR2 is YYREEE (reference sequence). V was trimmed by 0 bases and J by 0 bases, leaving 11 bases between them. CDR3 amino acids: CASSLVTEPSTDTQYF. CDR3 bases: TGTGCCAGCAGCTTGGTGACCGAACCTAGCACAGATACGCAGTATTTT.

The rearrangement links TRBV28 to TRBJ1-1; D is unclear. V dropped 3 bases and J dropped 7 bases, with 6 bases sitting between them. The CDR3 is 11 amino acids. Germline V gives CDR1 MDHEN, CDR2 SYDVKM. The CDR3 DNA is TGTGCCAGCAGTTTTTACGGTGAAGCTTTCTTT. It translates to CASSFYGEAFF.

This clonotype was seen at least ten times. The CDR3, as DNA: TGTGCCAGCAGCAATCCGGGAGGGTTAACTGAAGCTTTCTTT. Protein sequence: CASSNPGGLTEAFF. The gene calls are TRBV5-5 and TRBJ1-1; the D is unclear. This CDR3 is 14 amino acids long. V was clipped by 4 bases and J by 5 bases, with 15 bases between them. Per the germline V gene, CDR1 is SGHKS and CDR2 is YYEKEE (reference sequence).

At least ten counts were recorded for this clonotype. J is TRBJ2-6 and V is TRBV20-1; no reliable D call. V shed 6 bases and J shed 3 bases, with 6 bases lying between them. In germline, CDR1 is DFQATT, CDR2 SNEGSKA (reference sequence). The CDR3 totals 12 residues. CDR3 sequence: CSAGRGANVLTF. The CDR3 coding sequence is TGCAGTGCCGGACGTGGGGCCAACGTCCTGACTTTC.

This clonotype was counted many times. This sequence joins TRBV7-2 and TRBJ1-1; possible D gene TRBD1, 6 bases. From germline, CDR1 is SGHTA and CDR2 FQGNSA. The CDR3 runs 15 residues. V was clipped by 5 bases and J by 1 base, with 14 bases between them. The CDR3 protein is CASSPQGWRNTEAFF. In nucleotides, the CDR3 is TGTGCCAGCAGCCCACAGGGCTGGAGGAACACTGAAGCTTTCTTT.

This clonotype was counted at least ten times. The chain employs TRBV28 and TRBJ2-3; D gene unclear. Trimming left V 8 bases short and J 0 bases short, with 6 bases between. CDR1 is MDHEN, CDR2 SYDVKM, per germline. The CDR3 length is 12 residues. The CDR3 DNA reads TGTGCCAGCCACACTAGCACAGATACGCAGTATTTT. Amino acid sequence: CASHTSTDTQYF.

This clonotype has at least ten counts. The rearrangement links TRBV6-5 to TRBJ1-1; no reliable D call. The V gene lost 0 bases and the J gene lost 1 base, with 9 bases spanning the gap. The length of the CDR3 is 15 residues. The germline gives CDR1 MNHEY, CDR2 SVGAGI. The CDR3 loop is CASSYSTVTNTEAFF. The CDR3 DNA follows: TGTGCCAGCAGTTACTCGACGGTGACGAACACTGAAGCTTTCTTT.

This clonotype was recorded at least ten times. This chain connects TRBV7-9 to TRBJ1-1; D possibly corresponds to TRBD1 (6 bases). CDR3 size: 14 residues. V lost 5 bases, J lost 8 bases, and 18 bases lay in between. Per germline, CDR1 SEHNR and CDR2 FQNEAQ (reference sequence). Here the CDR3 DNA reads TGTGCCAGCAGCCATTACAGGGACGCAGAAGAAGCTTTCTTT. Its protein product is CASSHYRDAEEAFF.

In its sample, this clonotype was seen many times. This chain joins TRBV13 and TRBJ1-1; tentatively, D is TRBD1 (6 bases). Germline V gene data show CDR1 as PRHDT and CDR2 as FYEKMQ (reference sequence). There are 14 residues in the CDR3. Trimming left V 5 bases short and J 1 base short, with 11 bases between. The CDR3 DNA is TGTGCCAGCAGCCAAGACAGGAGGAACACTGAAGCTTTCTTT. Amino acids: CASSQDRRNTEAFF.

This clonotype has a count of ten or more. The rearrangement joins TRBV20-1 to TRBJ1-5; possible D gene TRBD1, 6 bases. Germline V lookup: CDR1 DFQATT, CDR2 SNEGSKA (reference sequence). CDR3 size: 16 residues. Trimming took off 2 bases at V and 4 bases at J, with 18 bases between the two ends. The CDR3 DNA follows: TGCAGTGCTAGACTTCCGGGACACGGGGGGAATCAGCCCCAGCATTTT. It translates to CSARLPGHGGNQPQHF.

This clonotype was observed many times. The rearrangement links TRBV28 to TRBJ2-3, with 9 bases lining up with TRBD2. The CDR3 runs to 18 residues. V lost 3 bases to trimming and J lost 7 bases; unmatched junction nucleotides: 17. CDR1 and CDR2 from the germline V gene are MDHEN and SYDVKM. The CDR3 region has the DNA TGTGCCAGCAGTTTCCGCGGGGGGGCCGGTAGGAAACGGAATACGCAGTATTTT. It encodes CASSFRGGAGRKRNTQYF.

The rearrangement uses TRBV29-1 and TRBJ2-2, with D uncertain. The CDR3 has 15 amino acids. V was pared by 5 bases and J by 0 bases, with 13 bases between. Germline V CDR1 and CDR2: SQVTM, ANQGSEA. The CDR3 DNA follows: TGCAGCGTTTTAATAGCAGCTTCGAACACCGGGGAGCTGTTTTTT. Protein: CSVLIAASNTGELFF.

This clonotype was detected ten times or more. This chain joins TRBV29-1 and TRBJ1-5; no clear D. The CDR3 is 12 residues long. Trimming took off 0 bases at V and 9 bases at J, with 9 bases between the two ends. Germline CDR1 and CDR2: SQVTM and ANQGSEA. CDR3 residues: CSVEDPWGPQHF. CDR3 DNA sequence: TGCAGCGTTGAAGATCCATGGGGGCCCCAGCATTTT.

This clonotype has a count of ten or more. V gene TRBV7-9 combines with J gene TRBJ2-3; TRBD1 aligns across 8 bases. Germline lookup yields CDR1 SEHNR and CDR2 FQNEAQ (reference sequence). This CDR3 has 11 amino acids. The ends lost 5 bases at V and 15 bases at J; junction bases unmatched: 7. Here the CDR3 DNA reads TGTGCCAGCAGCGGAGGGACAGGCATTTATTTT. Its protein product is CASSGGTGIYF.

This clonotype was picked up many times. The V call is TRBV6-4, the J call TRBJ2-1; D uncertain. Germline values: CDR1 MRHNA, CDR2 SNTAGT. Deletions cut 2 bases from V and 8 bases from J, with 7 bases between. There are 12 residues in the CDR3. CDR3 sequence: CASSDRYHEQFF. The CDR3 DNA sequence: TGTGCCAGCAGTGACAGGTACCATGAGCAGTTCTTC.